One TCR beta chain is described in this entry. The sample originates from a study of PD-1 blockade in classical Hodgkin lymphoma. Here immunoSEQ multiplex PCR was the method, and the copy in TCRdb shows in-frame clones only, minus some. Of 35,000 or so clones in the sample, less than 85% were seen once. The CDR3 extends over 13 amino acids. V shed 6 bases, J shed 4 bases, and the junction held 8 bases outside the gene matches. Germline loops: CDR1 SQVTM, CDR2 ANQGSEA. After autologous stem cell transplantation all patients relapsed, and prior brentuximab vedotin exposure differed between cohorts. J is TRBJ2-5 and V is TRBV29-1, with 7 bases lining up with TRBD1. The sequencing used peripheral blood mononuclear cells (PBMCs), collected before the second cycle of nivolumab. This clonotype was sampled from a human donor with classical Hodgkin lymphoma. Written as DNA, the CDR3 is TGCAGCGTACGAAAGTCAGGGGGAGAGACCCAGTACTTC. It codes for CSVRKSGGETQYF.